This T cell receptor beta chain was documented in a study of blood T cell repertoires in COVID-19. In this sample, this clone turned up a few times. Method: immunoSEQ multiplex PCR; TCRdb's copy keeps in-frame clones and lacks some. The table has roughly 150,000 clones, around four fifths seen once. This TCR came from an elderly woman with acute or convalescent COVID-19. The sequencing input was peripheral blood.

The CDR3 DNA is TGTGCCAGCAGCTTGCAGGGCCAACTTAATCAGCCCCAGCATTTT. Its protein is CASSLQGQLNQPQHF. This rearrangement joins TRBV5-6 to TRBJ1-5; TRBD1 might be the D (5 bases). CDR3 length: 15 residues. The germline CDR1 and CDR2 sequences are SGHDT and YYEEEE. Trimming pared 1 base from V and 4 bases from J, leaving 12 bases between.